These 12 T cell receptor beta chains came from one sample sequenced in a study of cytomegalovirus exposure and HLA in healthy donors. Libraries were prepared by immunoSEQ multiplex PCR; TCRdb keeps only in-frame clonotypes and omits some of them. The sample includes around 150,000 clones, roughly 90% of them seen just once. Sequenced: PBMCs. Source of these receptors: a young man in good health and CMV-seronegative.

The V gene is TRBV7-9, the J gene TRBJ1-4; 9 nucleotides align to TRBD1. The trim removed 5 bases at V and 8 bases at J, leaving 6 bases unmatched. CDR3 length: 14 amino acids. Germline V gene sequence: CDR1 SEHNR, CDR2 FQNEAQ (reference sequence). CDR3 sequence (DNA): TGTGCCAGCAGCCCCCGGGACAGGGAAGAAAAACTGTTTTTT. Its protein is CASSPRDREEKLFF.

Points on this clone: The same CDR3 arises from other DNA sequences in this sample as well. The genes are TRBV2 and TRBJ1-3; no clear D. The V and J ends lost 2 bases and 1 base respectively, with 6 bases between them. Germline values: CDR1 SNHLY, CDR2 FYNNEI. The CDR3 is 14 residues long. CDR3 residues: CASSERESGNTIYF. The CDR3 nucleotides are TGTGCCAGCAGTGAAAGGGAGTCTGGAAACACCATATATTTT.

This rearrangement joins TRBV21-1 to TRBJ1-5; TRBD1, as called in the table, went unchecked against the DNA. TRBV21-1 has pseudogene status. CDR3 size: 20 residues. CDR3 coding DNA: TGTGCCAGCAGCAAAGAGGGCGGACAGGGGCCCTATTATAGCAATCAGCCCCAGCATTTT. Encoded protein: CASSKEGGQGPYYSNQPQHF.

The chain is built from TRBV5-6 and TRBJ2-7; D gene unclear. CDR3 length: 14 amino acids. CDR1 and CDR2 from the germline V gene are SGHDT and YYEEEE. V lost 2 bases and J 5 bases, leaving 14 bases between the germline ends. Here the CDR3 DNA reads TGTGCCAGCAGCTTCGTGTCTACGGTCGACGAGCAGTACTTC. Its translation is CASSFVSTVDEQYF.

V usage is TRBV4-1 and J usage is TRBJ2-7; D is possibly TRBD1 (6 bases). The V gene's germline CDR1 is MGHRA and CDR2 YSYEKL. The CDR3 spans 14 residues. The V end was cut by 4 bases, the J end by 7 bases, with 17 bases between. CDR3 coding DNA: TGCGCCAGCAGCCTACAACTCAGGGGTTTAGAGCAGTACTTC. Its translation: CASSLQLRGLEQYF.

V is TRBV21-1 and J is TRBJ1-4. TRBV21-1 is given as a pseudogene. This CDR3 comprises 18 residues. The CDR3 is CASSKGLYEGSTNEKLFF. CDR3 sequence (DNA): TGTGCCAGCAGCAAAGGGCTCTATGAGGGCTCAACTAATGAAAAACTGTTTTTT.

The chain links TRBV7-9 to TRBJ1-5; weak D call: TRBD1 (5 bases). Trimming stripped 3 bases from V and 8 bases from J, with 11 bases between. Germline lookup yields CDR1 SEHNR and CDR2 FQNEAQ (reference sequence). This CDR3 spans 13 amino acids. In DNA, the CDR3 is TGTGCCAGCAGCTTCCAGGGAGGTGAGCCCCAGCATTTT. It is translated as CASSFQGGEPQHF. The full variable domain, its missing parts supplied by reference TRBV7-9 and TRBJ1-5, is DTGVSQNPRHKITKRGQNVTFRCDPISEHNRLYWYRQTLGQGPEFLTYFQNEAQLEKSRLLSDRFSAERPKGSFSTLEIQRTEQGDSAMYLCASSFQGGEPQHFGDGTRLSIL.

The chain is built from TRBV19 and TRBJ2-6, with 9 bases identical to TRBD1. V lost 6 bases, J lost 3 bases, and 6 bases stayed unmatched. This CDR3 spans 16 amino acids. Germline V gene lookup returns CDR1 LNHDA and CDR2 SQIVND (reference sequence). This CDR3 is CASRDRGAVGANVLTF. The CDR3 nucleotides are TGTGCCAGTAGGGACAGGGGAGCGGTTGGGGCCAACGTCCTGACTTTC.

The chain recombines TRBV19 with TRBJ1-2; the match to TRBD1 covers 9 bases. Germline V gene sequence: CDR1 LNHDA, CDR2 SQIVND (reference sequence). V shed 5 bases, J shed 7 bases, and the junction held 5 bases outside the gene matches. The CDR3 is made up of 13 amino acids. The CDR3 DNA reads TGTGCCAGTAGTCGACAGGGGGGGGTTGGCTACACCTTC. Translation gives CASSRQGGVGYTF. Using reference TRBV19 and TRBJ1-2 for the parts outside the CDR3, the full variable domain is DGGITQSPKYLFRKEGQNVTLSCEQNLNHDAMYWYRQDPGQGLRLIYYSQIVNDFQKGDIAEGYSVSREKKESFPLTVTSAQKNPTAFYLCASSRQGGVGYTFGSGTRLTVV.

V usage is TRBV6-5 and J usage is TRBJ2-1; 12 bases match TRBD2. The CDR3 runs 15 residues. Germline trimming cut 4 bases from V and 4 bases from J; bases unmatched to any gene: 2. CDR1 and CDR2 from the germline V gene are MNHEY and SVGAGI. The chain's CDR3 is CASSFGLAGYNEQFF. The DNA of the CDR3 is TGTGCCAGCAGTTTCGGACTAGCGGGGTACAATGAGCAGTTCTTC.

The J gene is TRBJ1-1, the V gene TRBV10-3, with a weak D call TRBD1 (5 bases). Germline CDR1 and CDR2: ENHRY and SYGVKD. V lost 2 bases, J lost 1 base, and 20 bases lay in between. This CDR3 comprises 18 residues. The CDR3 DNA sequence: TGTGCCATCAGTGAGGCCACTTTTCGACCGGACACGAACACTGAAGCTTTCTTT. It specifies CAISEATFRPDTNTEAFF.

The chain uses TRBV19 and TRBJ2-3; TRBD2 is a possible D gene (5 bases). The germline CDR1 and CDR2 sequences are LNHDA and SQIVND (reference sequence). Trimming took 1 base from V and 0 from J, leaving 11 bases between them. This CDR3 has 16 residues. This CDR3 reads CASSIGASSSTDTQYF. CDR3 nucleotide sequence: TGTGCCAGTAGTATAGGGGCTAGCAGCAGCACAGATACGCAGTATTTT.